This T cell receptor (beta chain) was recorded in a study of spatial heterogeneity in lung cancer. Study summary: Sequences of the beta chain were consistently detected in greater numbers than alpha-chain sequences. General study points: Expanded tumor TCRs that were ubiquitous appeared in blood more at resection than follow-up.

Indicated time point: sample taken at primary tumor resection. Unsorted samples of tumor, nontumor lung or frozen PBMC had their whole RNA sequenced. The sample holds many counts of this clonotype. Its target is not known. Germline-derived CDR1 and CDR2 are SQVTM and ANQGSEA. This CDR3 comprises 12 residues. Trimming cost V 3 bases and J 5 bases; bases outside gene matches: 4. TCR cDNA molecules were tagged individually, and each one carried a unique molecular identifier. TCRdb analysed the 5' RACE reads with MiXCR anew, one entry per CDR3 protein. Of tens of thousands of distinct CDR3 sequences listed, about 6.3% are singletons.

The J gene is TRBJ2-7, the V gene TRBV29-1; 7 positions match TRBD2. The TCR was taken from a female donor with early-stage non-small cell lung cancer. Sequenced material: PBMCs, taken at surgery. As DNA, the CDR3 is TGCAGCGTTGAGAGGGCGGGAGACGAGCAGTACTTC. Translated, it gives CSVERAGDEQYF.